The following is a TCR beta chain sequence with its context. Its antigen is currently unknown. Each CDR3 protein is one row after TCRdb ran MiXCR on the RT-PCR reads. The table includes 600,000 to 850,000 distinct CDR3 sequences, 12% to 15% detected once. This entry comes from a study of response to subunit inactivated influenza vaccine. Points from the study as a whole: T cells newly recruited by each seasonal influenza vaccination are few, the authors suggested.

Trimming left V 0 bases short and J 8 bases short, with 14 bases between. Germline V gene sequence: CDR1 MGHRA, CDR2 YSYEKL. CDR3 length: 15 amino acids. The sample here was PBMCs from blood, taken 14 to 15 days before vaccination. This sequence originates from a man aged 50-60 years who received an inactivated influenza vaccine. The rearrangement links TRBV4-1 to TRBJ2-1; possibly TRBD1 or TRBD2 for D (5 bases each). The CDR3 nucleotides are TGCGCCAGCAGCCAAGATGGGGGACCGGTAGATGAGCAGTTCTTC. As protein: CASSQDGGPVDEQFF.